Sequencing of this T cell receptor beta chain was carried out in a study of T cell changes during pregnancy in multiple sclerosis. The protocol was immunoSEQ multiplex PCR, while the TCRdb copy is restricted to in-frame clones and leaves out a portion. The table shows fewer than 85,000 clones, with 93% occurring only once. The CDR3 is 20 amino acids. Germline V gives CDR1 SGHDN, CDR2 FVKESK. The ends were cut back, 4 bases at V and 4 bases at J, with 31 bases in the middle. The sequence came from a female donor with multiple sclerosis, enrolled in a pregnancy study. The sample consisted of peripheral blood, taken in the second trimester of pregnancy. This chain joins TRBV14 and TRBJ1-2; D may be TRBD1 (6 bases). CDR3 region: CASSLLLPRQSPGTSYGYTF. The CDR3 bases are TGTGCCAGCAGCCTCCTGCTACCTCGACAGTCCCCCGGGACAAGCTATGGCTACACCTTC.